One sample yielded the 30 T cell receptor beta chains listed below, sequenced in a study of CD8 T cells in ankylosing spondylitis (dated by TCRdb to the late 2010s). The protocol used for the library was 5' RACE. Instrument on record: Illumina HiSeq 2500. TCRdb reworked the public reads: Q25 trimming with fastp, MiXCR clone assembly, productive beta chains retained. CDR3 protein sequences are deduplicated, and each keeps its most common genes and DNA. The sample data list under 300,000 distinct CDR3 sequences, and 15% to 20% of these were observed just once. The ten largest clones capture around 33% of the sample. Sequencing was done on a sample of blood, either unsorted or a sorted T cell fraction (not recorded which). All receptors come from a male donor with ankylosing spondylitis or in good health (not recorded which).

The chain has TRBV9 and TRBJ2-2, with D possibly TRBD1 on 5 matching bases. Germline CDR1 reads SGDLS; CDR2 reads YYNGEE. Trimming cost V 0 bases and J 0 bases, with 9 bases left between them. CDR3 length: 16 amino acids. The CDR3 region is CASSVGRQSNTGELFF. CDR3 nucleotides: TGTGCCAGCAGCGTAGGTCGACAGTCGAACACCGGGGAGCTGTTTTTT.

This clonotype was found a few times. The CDR3 spells CASSLPQTATDTQYF. The CDR3 DNA reads as TGTGCCAGCAGCTTACCCCAAACAGCCACAGATACGCAGTATTTT. The chain employs TRBV7-9 and TRBJ2-3; D call uncertain. V lost 2 bases and J lost 2, with 11 bases in between. The CDR3 is 15 residues long. In germline, CDR1 is SEHNR, CDR2 FQNEAQ (reference sequence).

In DNA form, the CDR3 reads TGCAGTGTCCAGGGTGTAGACGAGCAGTACTTC. Protein: CSVQGVDEQYF. The chain recombines TRBV20-1 with TRBJ2-7, with a weak D call TRBD1 (5 bases). V lost 7 bases, J lost 5 bases, and 12 bases lay in between. CDR1 DFQATT and CDR2 SNEGSKA come from the germline V gene (reference sequence). This CDR3 has 11 amino acids.

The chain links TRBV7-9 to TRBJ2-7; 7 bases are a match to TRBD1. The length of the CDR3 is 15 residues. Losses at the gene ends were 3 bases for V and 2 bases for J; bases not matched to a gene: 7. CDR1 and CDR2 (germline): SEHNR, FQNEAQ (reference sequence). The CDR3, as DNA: TGTGCCAGCAGCTTCCTGGCGCAGGGGGCCTACGAGCAGTACTTC. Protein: CASSFLAQGAYEQYF.

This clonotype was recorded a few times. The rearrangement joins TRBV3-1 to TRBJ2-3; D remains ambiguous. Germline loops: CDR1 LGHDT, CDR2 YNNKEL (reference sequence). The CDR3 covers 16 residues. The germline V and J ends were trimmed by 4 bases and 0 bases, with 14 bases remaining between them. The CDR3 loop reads CASSRAYSRSTDTQYF. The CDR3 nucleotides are TGTGCCAGCAGCCGTGCGTATAGCCGCAGCACAGATACGCAGTATTTT.

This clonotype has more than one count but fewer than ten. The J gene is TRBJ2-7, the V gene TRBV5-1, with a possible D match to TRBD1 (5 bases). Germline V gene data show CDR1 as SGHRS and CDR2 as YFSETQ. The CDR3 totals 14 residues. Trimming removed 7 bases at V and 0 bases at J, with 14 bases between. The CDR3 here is CASQFRDISYEQYF. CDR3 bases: TGCGCCAGCCAGTTCAGGGATATCTCCTACGAGCAGTACTTC.

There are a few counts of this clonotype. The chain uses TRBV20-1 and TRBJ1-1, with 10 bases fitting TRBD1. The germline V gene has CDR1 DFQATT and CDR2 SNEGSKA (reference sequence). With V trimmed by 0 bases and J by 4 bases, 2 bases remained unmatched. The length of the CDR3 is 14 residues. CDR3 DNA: TGCAGTGCTAGAGACTGGGACAGGGGCACTGAAGCTTTCTTT. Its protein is CSARDWDRGTEAFF.

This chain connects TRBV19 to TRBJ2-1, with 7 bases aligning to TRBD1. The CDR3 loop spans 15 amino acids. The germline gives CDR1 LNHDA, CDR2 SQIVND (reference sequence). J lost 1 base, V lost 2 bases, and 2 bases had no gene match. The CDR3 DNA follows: TGTGCCAGTAGTATATACAGGGGATCCTACAATGAGCAGTTCTTC. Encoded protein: CASSIYRGSYNEQFF. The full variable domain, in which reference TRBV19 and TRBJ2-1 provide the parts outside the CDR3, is DGGITQSPKYLFRKEGQNVTLSCEQNLNHDAMYWYRQDPGQGLRLIYYSQIVNDFQKGDIAEGYSVSREKKESFPLTVTSAQKNPTAFYLCASSIYRGSYNEQFFGPGTRLTVL.

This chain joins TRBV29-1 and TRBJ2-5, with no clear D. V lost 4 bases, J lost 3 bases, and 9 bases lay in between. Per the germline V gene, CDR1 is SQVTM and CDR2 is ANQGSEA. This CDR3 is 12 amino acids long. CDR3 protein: CSVGGIKETQYF. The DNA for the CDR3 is TGCAGCGTTGGTGGAATCAAAGAGACCCAGTACTTC.

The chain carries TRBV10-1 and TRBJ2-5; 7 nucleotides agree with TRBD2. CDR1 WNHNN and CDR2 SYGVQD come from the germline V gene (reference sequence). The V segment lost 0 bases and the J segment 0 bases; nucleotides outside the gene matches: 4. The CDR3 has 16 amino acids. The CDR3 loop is CASSESYTSDQETQYF. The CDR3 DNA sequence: TGCGCCAGCAGTGAGTCCTATACTAGCGACCAAGAGACCCAGTACTTC.

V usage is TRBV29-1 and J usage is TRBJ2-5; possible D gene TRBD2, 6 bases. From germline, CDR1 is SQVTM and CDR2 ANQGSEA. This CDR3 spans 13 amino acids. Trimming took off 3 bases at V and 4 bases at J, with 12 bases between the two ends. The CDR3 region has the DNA TGCAGCGTTGATGGAGGGTGGGGAGAGACCCAGTACTTC. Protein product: CSVDGGWGETQYF.

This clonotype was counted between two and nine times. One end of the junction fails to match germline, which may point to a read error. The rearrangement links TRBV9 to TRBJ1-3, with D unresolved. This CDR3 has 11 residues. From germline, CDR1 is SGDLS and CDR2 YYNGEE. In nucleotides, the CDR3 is TGTGCCAGCAGCACACGGACGAAGGCCCATTTT. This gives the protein CASSTRTKAHF.

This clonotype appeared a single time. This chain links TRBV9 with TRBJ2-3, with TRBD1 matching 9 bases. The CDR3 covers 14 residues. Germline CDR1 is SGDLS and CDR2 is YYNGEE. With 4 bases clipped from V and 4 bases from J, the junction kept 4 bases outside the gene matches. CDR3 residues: CASSRTGDADTQYF. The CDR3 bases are TGTGCCAGCAGCAGGACAGGGGACGCAGATACGCAGTATTTT.

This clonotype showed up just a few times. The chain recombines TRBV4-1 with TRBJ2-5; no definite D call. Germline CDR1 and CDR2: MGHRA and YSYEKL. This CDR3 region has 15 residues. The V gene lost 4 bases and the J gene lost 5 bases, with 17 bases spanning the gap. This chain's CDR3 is CASSLLLELGETQYF. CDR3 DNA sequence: TGCGCCAGCAGCCTCCTTTTGGAGTTGGGGGAGACCCAGTACTTC.

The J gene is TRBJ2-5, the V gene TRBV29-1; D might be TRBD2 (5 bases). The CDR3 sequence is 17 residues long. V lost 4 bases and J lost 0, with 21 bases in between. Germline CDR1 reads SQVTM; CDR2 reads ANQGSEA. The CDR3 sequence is CSVGVYEGQTYQETQYF. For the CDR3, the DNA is TGCAGCGTTGGTGTATATGAGGGTCAGACGTACCAAGAGACCCAGTACTTC.

CDR3 region: CASSLSVGARTGELFF. CDR3 nucleotide sequence: TGTGCCAGCAGTTTATCAGTGGGGGCGCGGACCGGGGAGCTGTTTTTT. The genes are TRBV27 and TRBJ2-2; D may be TRBD1 (6 bases). V was shortened by 0 bases and J by 5 bases, with 13 bases between the two germline ends. This CDR3 spans 16 amino acids. CDR1 is MNHEY, CDR2 SMNVEV, per germline (reference sequence).

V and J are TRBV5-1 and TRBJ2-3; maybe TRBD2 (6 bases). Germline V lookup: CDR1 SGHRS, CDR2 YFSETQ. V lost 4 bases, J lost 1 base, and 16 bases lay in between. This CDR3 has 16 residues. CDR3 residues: CASSSPPGLGTDTQYF. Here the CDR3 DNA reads TGCGCCAGCAGCAGCCCACCGGGACTTGGCACAGATACGCAGTATTTT.

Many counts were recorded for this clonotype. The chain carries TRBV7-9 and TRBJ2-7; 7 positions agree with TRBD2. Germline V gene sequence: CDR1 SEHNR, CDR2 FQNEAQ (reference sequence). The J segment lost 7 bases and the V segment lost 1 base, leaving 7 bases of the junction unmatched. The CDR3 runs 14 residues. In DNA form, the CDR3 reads TGTGCCAGCAGCTTAGGTGAGCGGGGTTTGGAGCAGTACTTC. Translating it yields CASSLGERGLEQYF.

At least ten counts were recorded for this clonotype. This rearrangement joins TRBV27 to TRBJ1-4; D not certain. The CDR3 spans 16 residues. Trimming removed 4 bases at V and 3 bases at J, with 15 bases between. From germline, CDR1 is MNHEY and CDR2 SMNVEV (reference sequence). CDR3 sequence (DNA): TGTGCCAGCAGTTCCCCCTCCCTACCGCCTAATGAAAAACTGTTTTTT. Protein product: CASSSPSLPPNEKLFF.

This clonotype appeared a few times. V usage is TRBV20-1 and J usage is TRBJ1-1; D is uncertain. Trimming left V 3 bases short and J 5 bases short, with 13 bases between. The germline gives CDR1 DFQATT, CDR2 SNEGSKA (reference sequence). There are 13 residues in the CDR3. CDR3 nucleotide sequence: TGCAGTGCTAGTGGGGTTTGGGAAACTGAAGCTTTCTTT. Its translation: CSASGVWETEAFF.

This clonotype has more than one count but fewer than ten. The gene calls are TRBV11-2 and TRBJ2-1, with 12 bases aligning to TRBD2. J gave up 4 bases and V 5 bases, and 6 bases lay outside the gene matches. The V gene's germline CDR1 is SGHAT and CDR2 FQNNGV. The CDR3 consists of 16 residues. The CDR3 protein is CASSTWTSGTYNEQFF. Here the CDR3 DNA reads TGTGCCAGCAGCACCTGGACTAGCGGGACATACAATGAGCAGTTCTTC. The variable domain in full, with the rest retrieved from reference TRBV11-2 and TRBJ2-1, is EAGVAQSPRYKIIEKRQSVAFWCNPISGHATLYWYQQILGQGPKLLIQFQNNGVVDDSQLPKDRFSAERLKGVDSTLKIQPAKLEDSAVYLCASSTWTSGTYNEQFFGPGTRLTVL.

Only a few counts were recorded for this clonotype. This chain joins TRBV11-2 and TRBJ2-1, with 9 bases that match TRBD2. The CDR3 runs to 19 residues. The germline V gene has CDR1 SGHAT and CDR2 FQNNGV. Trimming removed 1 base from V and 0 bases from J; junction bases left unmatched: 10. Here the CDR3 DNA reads TGTGCCAGCAGCTTAGTAACACGAGGTAGCGGGAGCTCCTACAATGAGCAGTTCTTC. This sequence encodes CASSLVTRGSGSSYNEQFF. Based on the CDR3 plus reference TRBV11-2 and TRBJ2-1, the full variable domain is EAGVAQSPRYKIIEKRQSVAFWCNPISGHATLYWYQQILGQGPKLLIQFQNNGVVDDSQLPKDRFSAERLKGVDSTLKIQPAKLEDSAVYLCASSLVTRGSGSSYNEQFFGPGTRLTVL.

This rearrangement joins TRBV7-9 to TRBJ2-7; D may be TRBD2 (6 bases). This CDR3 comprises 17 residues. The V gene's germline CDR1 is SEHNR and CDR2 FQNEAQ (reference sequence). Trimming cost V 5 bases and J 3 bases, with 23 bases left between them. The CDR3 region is CASSPDASYGTGYEQYF. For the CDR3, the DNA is TGTGCCAGCAGCCCCGACGCTTCATACGGGACTGGCTACGAGCAGTACTTC.

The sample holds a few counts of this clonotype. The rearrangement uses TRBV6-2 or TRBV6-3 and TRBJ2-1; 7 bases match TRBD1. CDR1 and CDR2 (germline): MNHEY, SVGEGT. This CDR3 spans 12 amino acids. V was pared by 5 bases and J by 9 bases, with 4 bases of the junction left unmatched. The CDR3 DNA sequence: TGTGCCAGCAGTATACAGGGGCGTGAGCAGTTCTTC. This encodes CASSIQGREQFF.

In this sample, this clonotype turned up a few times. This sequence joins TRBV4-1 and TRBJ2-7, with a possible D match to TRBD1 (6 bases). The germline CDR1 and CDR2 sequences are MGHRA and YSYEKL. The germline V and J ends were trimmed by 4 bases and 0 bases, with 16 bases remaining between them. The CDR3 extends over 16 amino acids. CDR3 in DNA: TGCGCCAGCAGCCTATCTTCCGGGACACGCTCCTACGAGCAGTACTTC. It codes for CASSLSSGTRSYEQYF.

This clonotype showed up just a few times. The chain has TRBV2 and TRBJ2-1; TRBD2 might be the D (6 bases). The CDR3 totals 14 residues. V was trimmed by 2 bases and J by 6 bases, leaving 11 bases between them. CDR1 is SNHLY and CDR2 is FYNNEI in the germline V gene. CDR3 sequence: CASSEPGGGNEQFF. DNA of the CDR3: TGTGCCAGCAGTGAACCCGGGGGAGGCAATGAGCAGTTCTTC.

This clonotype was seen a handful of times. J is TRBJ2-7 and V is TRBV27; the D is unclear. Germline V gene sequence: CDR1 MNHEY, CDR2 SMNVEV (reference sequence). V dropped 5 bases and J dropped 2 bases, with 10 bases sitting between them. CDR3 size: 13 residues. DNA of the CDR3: TGTGCCAGCAGTGAGTTAGAAACCTACGAGCAGTACTTC. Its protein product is CASSELETYEQYF.

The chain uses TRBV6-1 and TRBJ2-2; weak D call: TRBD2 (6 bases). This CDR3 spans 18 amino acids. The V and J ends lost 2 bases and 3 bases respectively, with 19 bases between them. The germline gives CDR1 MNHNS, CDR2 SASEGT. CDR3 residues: CASSELRSGRLDTGELFF. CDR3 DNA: TGTGCCAGCAGTGAACTTAGGTCAGGGAGGTTGGACACCGGGGAGCTGTTTTTT.

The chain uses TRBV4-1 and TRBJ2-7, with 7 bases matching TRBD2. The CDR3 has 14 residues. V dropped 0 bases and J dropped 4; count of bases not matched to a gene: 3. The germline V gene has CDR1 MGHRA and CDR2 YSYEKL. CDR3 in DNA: TGCGCCAGCAGCCAAGATTGGGGGGGGTACGAGCAGTACTTC. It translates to CASSQDWGGYEQYF.

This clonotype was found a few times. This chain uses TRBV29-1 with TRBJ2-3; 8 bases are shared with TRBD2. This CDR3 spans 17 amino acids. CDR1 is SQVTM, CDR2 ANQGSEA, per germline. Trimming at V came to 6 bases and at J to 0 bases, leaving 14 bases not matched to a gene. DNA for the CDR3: TGCAGCGTCGAGTGGGGCTCTGCGGGAGGTAGCACAGATACGCAGTATTTT. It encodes CSVEWGSAGGSTDTQYF.